This T cell receptor beta chain emerged from a study of a mutant IDH1 vaccine in newly diagnosed glioma. Across the study: Treated patients showed a male proportion of approximately 62%, a female proportion of 37.5%, and a mean age of approximately 40 years.

Trimming stripped 4 bases from V and 4 bases from J, with 13 bases between. CDR1 and CDR2 from the germline V gene are GTSNPN and SVGIG (reference sequence). The CDR3 is made up of 13 amino acids. Specified time point: week 35, safety follow-up. Every single dose of the vaccine, 300 ug of mutant IDH1 20-mer peptide, came with topical imiquimod. Vaccination of patients was performed eight times, in weeks 1, 3, 5, 7, 11, 15, 19 and 23. Regarding this clone: Its antigen is still unknown.

Clones were read by immunoSEQ multiplex PCR, and TCRdb kept only the in-frame ones, dropping some. The sample consists of tens of thousands of clones, around 84% of them appearing once. The sequenced sample was PBMCs, obtained from a glioma patient whose treatment included an IDH1 peptide vaccine. The chain couples TRBV30 to TRBJ1-2; D uncertain. The clonotype was recovered from a young man with glioma. CDR3 protein: CAWTDAPLYGYTF. For the CDR3, the DNA is TGTGCCTGGACCGATGCCCCGCTCTATGGCTACACCTTC.